This TCR beta chain was documented in a study of blood T cell repertoires in COVID-19. Overall study context: Samples of COVID-19 (acute and convalescent) were obtained from the United States, Italy and Spain. In each case, the material was cDNA or gDNA derived from T cells, B-cell-depleted T cells, or PBMCs.

TCRdb's copy holds only in-frame clones and misses some; the assay was immunoSEQ multiplex PCR. Altogether 300,000 or so clones are present, 86% being singletons, with the ten largest covering roughly 1.6%. This CDR3 contains 14 residues. The V and J ends lost 4 bases and 7 bases respectively, with 13 bases between them. Germline V CDR1 and CDR2: ENHRY, SYGVKD. The sequenced material came from peripheral blood. The receptor's source is a woman aged 45-65 years with acute or convalescent COVID-19. The gene calls are TRBV10-3 and TRBJ1-4; a weak D match, TRBD1 (5 bases). CDR3 DNA sequence: TGTGCCATCAGTGTTGGCAGGGAGGGTGAAAAACTGTTTTTT. Protein sequence: CAISVGREGEKLFF.